The rows below give T cell receptor beta chains drawn from one sample of a study of control samples from healthy donors and cancer patients. Profiled with immunoSEQ multiplex PCR; TCRdb holds only in-frame clones, not every one. The sample has 120,000 to 150,000 clones, more than 85% seen once. Sequenced: blood. Every receptor here comes from a man under 40 in good health. Both conserved end residues are part of each CDR3. D genes are given only for firm matches. Expanded clones are given a class, and other clones once, few, many or no size at all.

d_call: -; v_call: TRBV5-6; j_call: TRBJ2-7; clone_size: once; cdr3_aa: CASSSGLSYEQYF; cdr3_nt: TGTGCCAGCAGCTCGGGACTGTCCTACGAGCAGTACTTC
d_call: -; v_call: TRBV7-3; j_call: TRBJ1-1; clone_size: -; cdr3_aa: CASSLGSRTEAFF; cdr3_nt: TGTGCCAGCAGCTTAGGGAGTAGGACTGAAGCTTTCTTT
d_call: -; v_call: TRBV30; j_call: TRBJ2-7; clone_size: -; cdr3_aa: CAWSVGNPYEQYF; cdr3_nt: TGTGCCTGGAGTGTAGGCAACCCCTACGAGCAGTACTTC
d_call: -; v_call: TRBV6-6; j_call: TRBJ1-1; clone_size: -; cdr3_aa: CASSGGGTEAFF; cdr3_nt: TGTGCCAGCAGTGGAGGGGGCACTGAAGCTTTCTTT
d_call: TRBD2; v_call: TRBV6-4; j_call: TRBJ2-3; clone_size: -; cdr3_aa: CASSIAAGGGDTQYF; cdr3_nt: TGTGCCAGCAGTATTGCAGCGGGGGGTGGAGATACGCAGTATTTT
d_call: -; v_call: TRBV21-1; j_call: TRBJ1-5; clone_size: -; cdr3_aa: CASSNREDRGYNQPQHF; cdr3_nt: TGTGCCAGCAGCAATCGAGAGGACAGGGGGTACAATCAGCCCCAGCATTTT
d_call: TRBD1; v_call: TRBV29-1; j_call: TRBJ1-1; clone_size: -; cdr3_aa: CSVPGQGTEAFF; cdr3_nt: TGCAGCGTTCCGGGACAGGGGACTGAAGCTTTCTTT
d_call: -; v_call: TRBV30; j_call: TRBJ1-1; clone_size: once; cdr3_aa: CAWSAWGTEAFF; cdr3_nt: TGTGCCTGGAGTGCGTGGGGCACTGAAGCTTTCTTT
d_call: -; v_call: TRBV5-1; j_call: TRBJ2-3; clone_size: -; cdr3_aa: CASSLGGLTDTQYF; cdr3_nt: TGCGCCAGCAGCTTGGGGGGGCTCACAGATACGCAGTATTTT
d_call: -; v_call: TRBV10-3; j_call: TRBJ1-2; clone_size: -; cdr3_aa: CAISGRGYGYTF; cdr3_nt: TGTGCCATCAGTGGAAGGGGCTATGGCTACACCTTC
d_call: -; v_call: TRBV2; j_call: TRBJ1-6; clone_size: -; cdr3_aa: CAKGQNGNESPLHF; cdr3_nt: TGTGCCAAAGGACAAAACGGGAACGAATCACCCCTCCACTTT
d_call: -; v_call: TRBV11-2; j_call: TRBJ2-7; clone_size: -; cdr3_aa: CASSLGNREYEQYF; cdr3_nt: TGTGCCAGCAGCTTAGGTAACAGGGAATACGAGCAGTACTTC
d_call: TRBD2; v_call: TRBV19; j_call: TRBJ2-7; clone_size: -; cdr3_aa: CASRGGYEQYF; cdr3_nt: TGTGCCAGTAGGGGGGGGTACGAGCAGTACTTC
d_call: -; v_call: TRBV21-1; j_call: TRBJ1-5; clone_size: few; cdr3_aa: CASSKVRVQPQHF; cdr3_nt: TGTGCCAGCAGCAAAGTTCGTGTTCAGCCCCAGCATTTT
d_call: TRBD1; v_call: TRBV5-1; j_call: TRBJ1-5; clone_size: -; cdr3_aa: CASSLFTGVGQPQHF; cdr3_nt: TGCGCCAGCAGCTTGTTTACAGGGGTCGGTCAGCCCCAGCATTTT
d_call: -; v_call: TRBV3-1/TRBV3-2; j_call: TRBJ2-1; clone_size: -; cdr3_aa: CASSHFIVSNEQFF; cdr3_nt: TGTGCCAGCAGCCACTTCATAGTGAGCAATGAGCAGTTCTTC
d_call: -; v_call: TRBV10-3; j_call: TRBJ2-7; clone_size: -; cdr3_aa: CAISPSSYEQYF; cdr3_nt: TGTGCCATCAGCCCAAGCTCCTACGAGCAGTACTTC
d_call: TRBD1; v_call: TRBV5-4; j_call: TRBJ1-2; clone_size: -; cdr3_aa: CAVGQGASPGDYGYTF; cdr3_nt: TGTGCCGTAGGACAGGGGGCCTCCCCTGGCGACTATGGCTACACCTTC
d_call: -; v_call: TRBV2; j_call: TRBJ1-4; clone_size: -; cdr3_aa: CASKRPLLGEKLFF; cdr3_nt: TGTGCCAGCAAGAGGCCTCTCCTGGGGGAAAAACTGTTTTTT
d_call: -; v_call: TRBV24-1; j_call: TRBJ2-7; clone_size: -; cdr3_aa: CATSDGGGREQYF; cdr3_nt: TGTGCCACCAGTGATGGGGGGGGGCGAGAGCAGTACTTC
d_call: TRBD1; v_call: TRBV18; j_call: TRBJ1-2; clone_size: -; cdr3_aa: CASSPDPPGQGAGYGYTF; cdr3_nt: TGTGCCAGCTCTCCTGACCCTCCGGGACAGGGGGCTGGCTATGGCTACACCTTC
d_call: -; v_call: TRBV29-1; j_call: TRBJ2-4; clone_size: -; cdr3_aa: CSISTGDQNIQYF; cdr3_nt: TGCAGCATATCCACGGGTGACCAAAACATTCAGTACTTC
d_call: -; v_call: TRBV14; j_call: TRBJ1-4; clone_size: -; cdr3_aa: CASSQRGAGVEKLFF; cdr3_nt: TGTGCCAGCAGCCAACGTGGGGCCGGGGTTGAAAAACTGTTTTTT
d_call: -; v_call: TRBV5-8; j_call: TRBJ1-2; clone_size: few; cdr3_aa: CASSLKYRAGYTF; cdr3_nt: TGTGCCAGCAGCTTGAAGTACAGGGCCGGCTACACCTTC
d_call: -; v_call: TRBV10-3; j_call: TRBJ1-6; clone_size: -; cdr3_aa: CAISESRESNSPLHF; cdr3_nt: TGTGCCATCAGTGAGTCGCGGGAATCCAATTCACCCCTCCACTTT
d_call: TRBD1; v_call: TRBV4-1; j_call: TRBJ2-7; clone_size: -; cdr3_aa: CASSQDPGTGDYEQYF; cdr3_nt: TGCGCCAGCAGCCAAGATCCTGGGACAGGGGACTACGAGCAGTACTTC
d_call: TRBD2; v_call: TRBV7-8; j_call: TRBJ2-3; clone_size: -; cdr3_aa: CASSHGTSGGYADTQYF; cdr3_nt: TGTGCCAGCAGCCACGGGACTAGCGGGGGGTACGCAGATACGCAGTATTTT
d_call: -; v_call: TRBV19; j_call: TRBJ1-1; clone_size: -; cdr3_aa: CASSIAAGTEAFF; cdr3_nt: TGTGCCAGTAGTATAGCAGCTGGGACTGAAGCTTTCTTT
d_call: TRBD1; v_call: TRBV19; j_call: TRBJ1-4; clone_size: -; cdr3_aa: CASSPRTGGIGEKLFF; cdr3_nt: TGTGCCAGTAGTCCCCGGACAGGCGGGATTGGTGAAAAACTGTTTTTT
d_call: -; v_call: TRBV4-2; j_call: TRBJ2-2; clone_size: -; cdr3_aa: CASSPGPLLFF; cdr3_nt: TGTGCCAGCAGCCCTGGGCCCTTGCTGTTTTTT
d_call: TRBD2; v_call: TRBV3-1/TRBV3-2; j_call: TRBJ2-7; clone_size: -; cdr3_aa: CASSQGRQRGLYEQYF; cdr3_nt: TGTGCCAGCAGCCAAGGCCGCCAGCGGGGATTATACGAGCAGTACTTC
d_call: TRBD1; v_call: TRBV6-2/TRBV6-3; j_call: TRBJ1-6; clone_size: -; cdr3_aa: CASSPRTGGNSPLHF; cdr3_nt: TGTGCCAGCAGCCCGAGGACAGGGGGAAATTCACCCCTCCACTTT
d_call: TRBD2; v_call: TRBV12-3/TRBV12-4; j_call: TRBJ2-7; clone_size: -; cdr3_aa: CASSSSGGYEQYF; cdr3_nt: TGTGCCAGCAGCTCTAGCGGGGGCTACGAGCAGTACTTC
d_call: -; v_call: TRBV7-3; j_call: TRBJ2-2; clone_size: -; cdr3_aa: CASSLLGSSTGELFF; cdr3_nt: TGTGCCAGCAGCTTATTAGGGTCGTCCACCGGGGAGCTGTTTTTT
d_call: TRBD1; v_call: TRBV27; j_call: TRBJ1-2; clone_size: -; cdr3_aa: CASSLSGQPFLPYGYTF; cdr3_nt: TGTGCCAGCAGTTTATCGGGACAGCCATTCCTTCCTTATGGCTACACCTTC
d_call: -; v_call: TRBV6-1; j_call: TRBJ1-2; clone_size: -; cdr3_aa: CASSEGTANYGYTF; cdr3_nt: TGTGCCAGCAGTGAAGGGACAGCTAACTATGGCTACACCTTC
d_call: -; v_call: TRBV5-4; j_call: TRBJ1-2; clone_size: -; cdr3_aa: CASSSGTGNYGYTF; cdr3_nt: TGTGCCAGCAGCTCAGGGACGGGGAACTATGGCTACACCTTC
d_call: -; v_call: TRBV6-5; j_call: TRBJ1-3; clone_size: -; cdr3_aa: CASLGSSGNTIYF; cdr3_nt: TGTGCCAGCCTAGGGTCCTCTGGAAACACCATATATTTT
d_call: TRBD2; v_call: TRBV6-2/TRBV6-3; j_call: TRBJ2-1; clone_size: -; cdr3_aa: CASSYSSGTYNEQFF; cdr3_nt: TGTGCCAGCAGTTACTCGAGCGGGACCTACAATGAGCAGTTCTTC
d_call: -; v_call: TRBV4-2; j_call: TRBJ2-2; clone_size: once; cdr3_aa: CASSGGRGENTGELFF; cdr3_nt: TGTGCCAGCAGCGGAGGGAGGGGGGAGAACACCGGGGAGCTGTTTTTT
d_call: TRBD1; v_call: TRBV9; j_call: TRBJ1-2; clone_size: -; cdr3_aa: CASSSRTGANYGYTF; cdr3_nt: TGTGCCAGCAGCTCCCGGACAGGAGCTAACTATGGCTACACCTTC
d_call: -; v_call: TRBV5-4; j_call: TRBJ2-7; clone_size: -; cdr3_aa: CASSLGGLMAYEQYF; cdr3_nt: TGTGCCAGCAGCTTGGGGGGACTGATGGCCTACGAGCAGTACTTC
d_call: -; v_call: TRBV7-6; j_call: TRBJ1-2; clone_size: -; cdr3_aa: CASSLSGRNYGYTF; cdr3_nt: TGTGCCAGCAGCTTATCGGGACGAAACTATGGCTACACCTTC
d_call: TRBD1; v_call: TRBV14; j_call: TRBJ2-7; clone_size: once; cdr3_aa: CASSQDWRGTGRYEQYF; cdr3_nt: TGTGCCAGCAGCCAAGATTGGAGAGGGACAGGGAGATACGAGCAGTACTTC
d_call: TRBD1; v_call: TRBV10-3; j_call: TRBJ1-2; clone_size: once; cdr3_aa: CAIGVTGTGYGYTF; cdr3_nt: TGTGCCATCGGGGTGACCGGGACAGGCTATGGCTACACCTTC
d_call: TRBD2; v_call: TRBV11-2; j_call: TRBJ2-2; clone_size: -; cdr3_aa: CASSLVRLAGSTGELFF; cdr3_nt: TGTGCCAGCAGCTTAGTCAGACTAGCGGGGTCCACCGGGGAGCTGTTTTTT
d_call: TRBD1; v_call: TRBV5-1; j_call: TRBJ2-7; clone_size: -; cdr3_aa: CASSKQGGSYEQYF; cdr3_nt: TGCGCCAGCAGCAAACAGGGGGGATCATACGAGCAGTACTTC
d_call: -; v_call: TRBV28; j_call: TRBJ1-2; clone_size: -; cdr3_aa: CATRLGALNYGYTF; cdr3_nt: TGTGCCACCCGCCTCGGGGCTCTTAACTATGGCTACACCTTC
d_call: -; v_call: TRBV4-1; j_call: TRBJ1-1; clone_size: -; cdr3_aa: CASSLPGLNTEAFF; cdr3_nt: TGCGCCAGCAGCCTCCCAGGGTTGAACACTGAAGCTTTCTTT
d_call: -; v_call: TRBV19; j_call: TRBJ2-7; clone_size: -; cdr3_aa: CASSPVPGSYEQYF; cdr3_nt: TGTGCCAGTAGTCCAGTCCCAGGCTCCTACGAGCAGTACTTC
d_call: -; v_call: TRBV28; j_call: TRBJ1-4; clone_size: -; cdr3_aa: CASSLGEKLFF; cdr3_nt: TGTGCCAGCAGTTTAGGTGAAAAACTGTTTTTT
d_call: TRBD1; v_call: TRBV18; j_call: TRBJ2-2; clone_size: -; cdr3_aa: CASSPLQGAPTGELFF; cdr3_nt: TGTGCCAGCTCACCATTACAGGGGGCACCCACCGGGGAGCTGTTTTTT
d_call: TRBD1; v_call: TRBV5-1; j_call: TRBJ2-1; clone_size: -; cdr3_aa: CASSGGQYNEQFF; cdr3_nt: TGCGCCAGCAGCGGGGGACAGTACAATGAGCAGTTCTTC
d_call: -; v_call: TRBV19; j_call: TRBJ2-3; clone_size: -; cdr3_aa: CASSMGQGTDTQYF; cdr3_nt: TGTGCCAGTAGTATGGGGCAGGGAACAGATACGCAGTATTTT
d_call: TRBD2; v_call: TRBV2; j_call: TRBJ2-4; clone_size: -; cdr3_aa: CASSEADGRVAKNIQYF; cdr3_nt: TGTGCCAGCAGTGAAGCGGATGGGAGGGTAGCCAAAAACATTCAGTACTTC